This TCR beta chain comes out of a study of cytomegalovirus exposure and HLA in healthy donors. The PCR ran on 60 Vbeta and 13 Jbeta primers. The protocol was immunoSEQ multiplex PCR, while the TCRdb copy is restricted to in-frame clones and leaves out a portion. The sample shows 150,000 to 200,000 clones, 65% to 80% of them seen only once. The study's findings and limits: Later analysis associated a missense DCLRE1C variant with TCR beta V- and J-gene trimming.

With respect to this clone: The target antigen is unknown.

What was sequenced was PBMCs. This clonotype was sampled from a male donor in good health and CMV-seronegative.

The CDR3 sequence: CASSEDRDQPQHF. Here the CDR3 DNA reads TGTGCCAGCAGCGAGGACAGGGATCAGCCCCAGCATTTT. V gene TRBV5-6 combines with J gene TRBJ1-5; 8 bases fit TRBD1. From germline, CDR1 is SGHDT and CDR2 YYEEEE. The CDR3 is 13 amino acids. Trimming removed 4 bases from V and 5 bases from J; junction bases left unmatched: 2.